The entry that follows covers one T cell receptor (beta chain) sequence. Its specific antigen is unknown. Nothing much larger sits one base from this clone, and base qualities are not available. Between the V and J ends, shortened by 0 bases and 3 bases respectively, the junction contains 8 bases. Reading the germline V gene gives CDR1 MNHEY and CDR2 SVGEGT. CDR3 length: 14 amino acids, cysteine to phenylalanine. Only the CDR3 region is kept as DNA, spanning 42 bases read in frame from base 1. These data belong to a study of control samples from healthy donors and cancer patients (dated by TCRdb to 2020 to 2021). Library generation was performed with the immunoSEQ multiplex PCR assay. The immuneACCESS repertoire file appears here via TCRdb, limited to in-frame rearrangements. These files lack a portion of the clones; in checked studies, under half of the deficit traces to unresolved V genes, and the cause of the others is not known. For this sample the table gives about 180,000 clones, of which 75% to 95% were detected only once. Of the sample, just over 2% falls within the top ten clones.

The rearrangement combines TRBV6-2 or TRBV6-3 with TRBJ1-1; the D gene is perhaps TRBD1, from 5 matching bases. This sequence originates from a woman between 40 and 55 years old in good health. Sequencing was done on a sample of blood. The CDR3: CASSYSEGDTEAFF. In nucleotide form, the sequence is TGTGCCAGCAGTTACTCCGAAGGGGACACTGAAGCTTTCTTT.